A single sample gave rise to the 16 T cell receptor beta chains below, sequenced in a study of shared clonotypes between healthy human individuals. Repertoires were generated with immunoSEQ multiplex PCR, while TCRdb's copy carries only in-frame clones and drops some. The sample carries about 2.4 million clones, 80% to 95% recorded once. The specimen was naive CD4+ T cells from PBMCs. Subset: CD45RA+ positively selected. The receptors come from a man younger than 30 in good health. Some clones in this sample may be carry-over from other donors' samples.

A word on this clone: This sample includes further DNA sequences coding for the same CDR3. The CDR3 loop reads CASSAPGTDTQYF. The CDR3 DNA reads TGTGCCAGCAGCGCTCCGGGCACAGATACGCAGTATTTT. The chain links TRBV11-3 to TRBJ2-3, with D unresolved. Germline CDR1 is SGHNT and CDR2 is YENEEA. Deletions cut 5 bases from V and 1 base from J, with 7 bases between. The CDR3 consists of 13 residues.

The V gene is TRBV5-6, the J gene TRBJ2-5; no reliable D call. The V end was cut by 4 bases, the J end by 3 bases, with 7 bases between. Germline CDR1 reads SGHDT; CDR2 reads YYEEEE. The CDR3 is made up of 12 amino acids. CDR3 DNA: TGTGCCAGCAGCGGACGGGAAGAGACCCAGTACTTC. Its translation: CASSGREETQYF.

This sequence joins TRBV7-8 and TRBJ2-2, with TRBD2 identical over 9 bases. The germline V gene has CDR1 SGHVS and CDR2 FQNEAQ. The CDR3 is made up of 16 amino acids. The trim removed 4 bases at V and 0 bases at J, leaving 3 bases unmatched. CDR3 sequence (DNA): TGTGCCAGCAGCTATCTAGCGGGACCGAACACCGGGGAGCTGTTTTTT. Translated, it gives CASSYLAGPNTGELFF.

This clone occurred a few times. This chain connects TRBV5-4 to TRBJ2-5; 8 bases fit TRBD2. The CDR3 totals 15 residues. Germline CDR1 reads SGHNT; CDR2 reads YYREEE (reference sequence). The V gene end was trimmed by 2 bases and the J gene end by 3 bases; junction bases not matched to a gene: 6. In DNA, the CDR3 is TGTGCCAGCAGCTTAGACGGGACTAGAAAAGAGACCCAGTACTTC. Its translation is CASSLDGTRKETQYF.

This chain connects TRBV19 to TRBJ2-1, with TRBD2 matching 10 bases. The junction had 19 bases not matched to a gene; V was cut back by 8 bases and J by 9 bases. This CDR3 is 17 amino acids long. CDR1 and CDR2 from the germline V gene are LNHDA and SQIVND (reference sequence). The CDR3 is CASAAWAGLAGVSEQFF. The CDR3 nucleotides are TGTGCCAGTGCAGCCTGGGCGGGCCTAGCGGGAGTCAGTGAGCAGTTCTTC. The variable domain in full, with the rest retrieved from reference TRBV19 and TRBJ2-1, is DGGITQSPKYLFRKEGQNVTLSCEQNLNHDAMYWYRQDPGQGLRLIYYSQIVNDFQKGDIAEGYSVSREKKESFPLTVTSAQKNPTAFYLCASAAWAGLAGVSEQFFGPGTRLTVL.

As regards this clone: One end of the junction does not line up with germline, which may come from a read error. The chain links TRBV6-5 to TRBJ1-2; TRBD1 is a possible D gene (6 bases). Germline loops: CDR1 MNHEY, CDR2 SVGAGI. The CDR3 has 15 amino acids. CDR3 in DNA: TGTGCCAGCAGTTACTCGCGTTGGGACACTGGTGGCTACGCCTTC. It encodes CASSYSRWDTGGYAF.

The chain joins TRBV5-1 to TRBJ2-2; D remains ambiguous. Trimming left V 1 base short and J 5 bases short, with 12 bases between. This CDR3 spans 15 amino acids. The germline V gene has CDR1 SGHRS and CDR2 YFSETQ. CDR3 in amino acids: CASSLRQTGTGELFF. The CDR3 nucleotides are TGCGCCAGCAGCTTGAGGCAGACTGGGACCGGGGAGCTGTTTTTT.

This clone has a handful of counts. The CDR3 DNA follows: TGTGCCAGCAGCAAAACGGCTTCGAACACTGAAGCTTTCTTT. Translation gives CASSKTASNTEAFF. This rearrangement joins TRBV9 to TRBJ1-1; D call uncertain. The V end lost 4 bases, the J end lost 1 base, and 11 bases lay between the germline ends. CDR3 size: 14 residues. Germline values: CDR1 SGDLS, CDR2 YYNGEE.

The chain carries TRBV29-1 and TRBJ2-2; 9 nucleotides agree with TRBD2. The germline V gene encodes CDR1 SQVTM and CDR2 ANQGSEA. The CDR3 is 15 amino acids. V lost 2 bases to trimming and J lost 1 base; unmatched junction nucleotides: 2. CDR3 residues: CSVEISGRNTGELFF. The CDR3 DNA reads TGCAGCGTTGAAATTAGCGGGAGGAACACCGGGGAGCTGTTTTTT.

The V and J genes are TRBV6-1 and TRBJ1-1; D call uncertain. The CDR3 is 13 residues long. V gave up 2 bases and J gave up 12 bases, with 16 bases separating them. Germline V CDR1 and CDR2: MNHNS, SASEGT. CDR3 DNA: TGTGCCAGCAGTGAATATTCAATAGGTGGGTCTTTCTTT. Residues: CASSEYSIGGSFF.

A single count supports this clone. This chain links TRBV4-1 with TRBJ2-1; 11 bases line up with TRBD2. Germline V lookup: CDR1 MGHRA, CDR2 YSYEKL. This CDR3 is 18 amino acids long. After removal of 4 bases from V and 6 bases from J, the junction contained 14 bases not matched to a gene. For the CDR3, the DNA is TGCGCCAGCAGCCCACAAGGGGCGCGACTAGCGGGACTCAATGAGCAGTTCTTC. This gives the protein CASSPQGARLAGLNEQFF.

V usage is TRBV27 and J usage is TRBJ1-2; TRBD1 matches at 7 bases. This CDR3 has 18 amino acids. Germline values: CDR1 MNHEY, CDR2 SMNVEV (reference sequence). V was clipped by 5 bases and J by 0 bases; unmatched bases: 15. DNA of the CDR3: TGTGCCAGCAGTCAGACTATTAACCGACAGGGATCTAACTATGGCTACACCTTC. It is translated as CASSQTINRQGSNYGYTF.

For this clone: The identical CDR3 is also encoded by other nucleotide sequences in the sample. This chain joins TRBV7-2 and TRBJ2-5; D is ambiguous. CDR1 and CDR2 (germline): SGHTA, FQGNSA. The V and J ends lost 0 bases and 0 bases respectively, with 5 bases between them. This CDR3 is built from 14 residues. The CDR3 nucleotides are TGTGCCAGCAGCTTAGCAGGGTACCAAGAGACCCAGTACTTC. Translation gives CASSLAGYQETQYF.

The rearrangement joins TRBV10-3 to TRBJ1-5, with a possible D match to TRBD1 (5 bases). V lost 4 bases and J 9 bases, leaving 10 bases between the germline ends. Germline CDR1 ENHRY, CDR2 SYGVKD. The CDR3 length is 12 residues. DNA of the CDR3: TGTGCCATCAGTGGGGGACTTGCGCCCCAGCATTTT. As protein: CAISGGLAPQHF.

This chain links TRBV6-6 with TRBJ1-1, with D tentatively TRBD1 (5 bases). Germline V gene data show CDR1 as MNHNY and CDR2 as SVGAGI (reference sequence). Trimming removed 2 bases at V and 5 bases at J, with 12 bases between. The CDR3 is 14 residues long. The CDR3 loop is CASSYRSGGTEAFF. CDR3 sequence (DNA): TGTGCCAGCAGTTACAGATCGGGGGGGACTGAAGCTTTCTTT.

The V gene is TRBV6-5, the J gene TRBJ2-4, with 10 bases lining up with TRBD1. This CDR3 is built from 14 residues. Per germline, CDR1 MNHEY and CDR2 SVGAGI. The ends lost 6 bases at V and 9 bases at J; junction bases unmatched: 8. Here the CDR3 reads CASRSGGQGTIQYF. The CDR3 coding sequence is TGTGCCAGCAGGTCCGGGGGACAGGGGACCATTCAGTACTTC.